This T cell receptor beta chain was profiled in a study of PD-1 blockade in classical Hodgkin lymphoma. Study outcomes and limitations: A significant rise in TCR diversity by C4D1 was seen for CD4+ but not CD8+ cells.

TCRdb's copy holds only in-frame clones and misses some; the assay was immunoSEQ multiplex PCR. The sample gives fewer than 2,000 clones, around two thirds of which show up once; 30% to 40% is in the top ten. After autologous stem cell transplantation all patients relapsed, and prior brentuximab vedotin exposure differed between cohorts. Thawed PBMCs underwent magnetic negative selection to obtain purified CD8+ T cells. This clone was observed a few times. Antigen unknown. In germline, CDR1 is SGHTA, CDR2 FQGTGA. V lost 4 bases to trimming and J lost 5 bases; unmatched junction nucleotides: 11. This CDR3 region has 15 residues.

The chain uses TRBV7-3 and TRBJ2-7; 7 bases line up with TRBD2. The TCR comes from a human donor with classical Hodgkin lymphoma. Material: CD8+ T cells from blood, obtained at baseline. The CDR3 loop reads CASSYPRDGRNEQYF. DNA for the CDR3: TGTGCCAGCAGCTACCCCCGGGACGGGAGGAACGAGCAGTACTTC.